The 23 T cell receptor beta chains presented below share a single source sample, sequenced in a study of blood T cell repertoires in COVID-19. This table comes from immunoSEQ multiplex PCR, and its TCRdb copy is limited to in-frame clones, with some not included. The sample contains about 100,000 clones, about 89% of which appear only once. The specimen was peripheral blood. The receptor set was obtained from a human donor with active COVID-19. The donor label of this sample is uncertain.

This chain joins TRBV5-1 and TRBJ2-5, with D possibly being TRBD1 (5 bases). CDR3 length equals 14 residues. The V and J ends lost 4 bases and 2 bases respectively, with 12 bases between them. The germline V gene encodes CDR1 SGHRS and CDR2 YFSETQ. CDR3 sequence (DNA): TGCGCCAGCAGCCCTACGGCAGGGCAAGAGACCCAGTACTTC. Translating it yields CASSPTAGQETQYF.

The chain is built from TRBV21-1 and TRBJ1-1. TRBV21-1 is listed as a pseudogene. The CDR3 is made up of 16 amino acids. CDR3 DNA: TGTGCCAGCAGCCTAAAAGTCGGACTCATGAACACTGAAGCTTTCTTT. Its translation is CASSLKVGLMNTEAFF.

The chain is built from TRBV19 and TRBJ1-2, with 8 bases lining up with TRBD1. CDR1 and CDR2 from the germline V gene are LNHDA and SQIVND (reference sequence). Trimming removed 3 bases from V and 7 bases from J; junction bases left unmatched: 4. The CDR3 extends over 13 amino acids. The CDR3 bases are TGTGCCAGTAGTATGGACAGGGAGGCTGGCTACACCTTC. It encodes CASSMDREAGYTF.

V gene TRBV12-3 or TRBV12-4 combines with J gene TRBJ1-1, with D hard to call. The germline V and J ends were trimmed by 6 bases and 3 bases, with 8 bases remaining between them. The CDR3 totals 12 residues. Here the CDR3 DNA reads TGTGCCAGCAGCCCCCGGTACACTGAAGCTTTCTTT. Translated, it gives CASSPRYTEAFF.

CDR3 region: CASSLGQQGNQETQYF. DNA for the CDR3: TGTGCCAGCAGCTTGGGACAACAGGGAAACCAAGAGACCCAGTACTTC. The rearrangement uses TRBV7-9 and TRBJ2-5; D might be TRBD1 (6 bases). This CDR3 is built from 16 residues. V lost 3 bases and J 0 bases, leaving 14 bases between the germline ends. The germline CDR1 and CDR2 sequences are SEHNR and FQNEAQ (reference sequence).

The V and J genes are TRBV6-5 and TRBJ1-4; D is unresolved. The CDR3 runs 13 residues. Germline-derived CDR1 and CDR2 are MNHEY and SVGAGI. Between the trimmed V and J ends, which lost 7 bases and 8 bases, there was a span of 14 bases. CDR3 nucleotide sequence: TGTGCCAGCACGACTGGCAGATACGAAAAACTGTTTTTT. It yields the protein CASTTGRYEKLFF.

This chain connects TRBV3-1 (or the pseudogene TRBV3-2) to TRBJ1-1; no reliable D call. V shed 7 bases and J shed 1 base, with 16 bases lying between them. Germline loops: CDR1 LGHDT, CDR2 YNNKEL (reference sequence). The CDR3 has 15 residues. CDR3 sequence (DNA): TGTGCCAGCACCCACGGCGGAGGTTGGAACACTGAAGCTTTCTTT. As protein: CASTHGGGWNTEAFF.

The chain employs TRBV6-5 and TRBJ1-2; D might be TRBD1 (5 bases). V was cut by 4 bases and J by 4 bases, with 13 bases left in between. Germline-derived CDR1 and CDR2 are MNHEY and SVGAGI. CDR3 size: 14 residues. The CDR3 nucleotides are TGTGCCAGCAGTTTTTTACAAGGGGTCTATGGCTACACCTTC. Protein: CASSFLQGVYGYTF.

The CDR3 region has the DNA TGTGCCAGCAGCCTGAAGACAGGGATGGGTACTGAAGCTTTCTTT. Its translation is CASSLKTGMGTEAFF. V is TRBV7-8 and J is TRBJ1-1; 7 bases map to TRBD1. After removal of 5 bases from V and 5 bases from J, the junction contained 11 bases not matched to a gene. This CDR3 has 15 amino acids. Per the germline V gene, CDR1 is SGHVS and CDR2 is FQNEAQ.

The rearrangement uses TRBV6-5 and TRBJ2-1, with TRBD2 matching 9 bases. CDR1 and CDR2 (germline): MNHEY, SVGAGI. The V gene end was trimmed by 7 bases and the J gene end by 9 bases; junction bases not matched to a gene: 10. The CDR3 length is 14 residues. The CDR3 region has the DNA TGTGCCAGCACCCGGGCGGGGGGGCTGGGTGAGCAGTTCTTC. Translated: CASTRAGGLGEQFF.

The rearrangement links TRBV2 to TRBJ1-1; 7 nucleotides agree with TRBD1. The V gene end was trimmed by 6 bases and the J gene end by 4 bases; junction bases not matched to a gene: 8. The length of the CDR3 is 14 residues. Germline V gives CDR1 SNHLY, CDR2 FYNNEI. CDR3 DNA: TGTGCCAGCAGGCGGGAGGGGGCGGGCACTGAAGCTTTCTTT. It yields the protein CASRREGAGTEAFF.

In DNA, the CDR3 is TGCGCCAGCAGCTTGGATCTGGGGCCCGTCGGGACAGGTCTGAATTCACCCCTCCACTTT. It specifies CASSLDLGPVGTGLNSPLHF. The V and J genes are TRBV5-1 and TRBJ1-6, with 8 nucleotides matching TRBD1. This CDR3 comprises 20 residues. Trimming removed 0 bases from V and 7 bases from J; junction bases left unmatched: 18. Germline-derived CDR1 and CDR2 are SGHRS and YFSETQ.

The genes are TRBV4-1 and TRBJ2-5; perhaps TRBD1 as D (6 bases). V lost 1 base to trimming and J lost 5 bases, with 17 bases between them. Looked up from germline, CDR1 is MGHRA and CDR2 is YSYEKL. The CDR3 totals 16 residues. In DNA, the CDR3 is TGCGCCAGCAGCCAAGTGGGCCGACAGGAGACGGAGACCCAGTACTTC. Protein: CASSQVGRQETETQYF.

This chain uses TRBV6-6 with TRBJ2-7; D not resolved. Germline lookup yields CDR1 MNHNY and CDR2 SVGAGI (reference sequence). Trimming took off 5 bases at V and 2 bases at J, with 10 bases between the two ends. This CDR3 comprises 13 residues. In DNA form, the CDR3 reads TGTGCCAGCAGTGCTACTGGTACCTACGAGCAGTACTTC. Its protein is CASSATGTYEQYF.

This chain uses TRBV5-1 with TRBJ2-1; 12 bases line up with TRBD2. The junction had 17 bases not matched to a gene; V was cut back by 0 bases and J by 10 bases. Germline V gives CDR1 SGHRS, CDR2 YFSETQ. The CDR3 consists of 19 residues. CDR3 protein: CASSLVHAAASGGAWEQFF. The CDR3 DNA sequence: TGCGCCAGCAGCTTGGTTCACGCAGCAGCTAGCGGGGGGGCATGGGAGCAGTTCTTC.

This clone was counted between two and nine times. The chain carries TRBV4-2 and TRBJ2-7, with 8 bases lining up with TRBD1. V was clipped by 0 bases and J by 2 bases; unmatched bases: 0. This CDR3 contains 14 residues. Germline assignment: CDR1 LGHNA and CDR2 YNFKEQ. CDR3 amino acids: CASSQDRGPYEQYF. The CDR3 DNA is TGTGCCAGCAGCCAAGACAGGGGGCCCTACGAGCAGTACTTC.

This clone was counted between two and nine times. The rearrangement joins TRBV5-4 to TRBJ1-4, with TRBD1 identical over 7 bases. Trimming at V came to 2 bases and at J to 8 bases, leaving 12 bases not matched to a gene. This CDR3 comprises 16 residues. CDR1 and CDR2 (germline): SGHNT, YYREEE (reference sequence). CDR3 in DNA: TGTGCCAGCAGCTTAGGTTTAGGGACGACAGGGGAAAAACTGTTTTTT. Residues: CASSLGLGTTGEKLFF.

The chain carries TRBV11-1 and TRBJ2-1; maybe TRBD2 (7 bases). Germline V gene data show CDR1 as SGHAT and CDR2 as FQDESV (reference sequence). V gave up 5 bases and J gave up 2 bases, with 13 bases separating them. This CDR3 comprises 15 residues. CDR3 sequence reads: CASSPVGGPYNEQFF. The CDR3 nucleotides are TGTGCCAGCAGCCCAGTCGGGGGGCCCTACAATGAGCAGTTCTTC.

The chain joins TRBV28 to TRBJ2-7; TRBD1 might be the D (6 bases). Germline V gene sequence: CDR1 MDHEN, CDR2 SYDVKM. Deletions cut 4 bases from V and 0 bases from J, with 16 bases between. CDR3 length: 16 amino acids. The CDR3 region is CASSYGDTMSSYEQYF. CDR3 nucleotides: TGTGCCAGCAGTTATGGGGACACGATGAGCTCCTACGAGCAGTACTTC.

The V gene is TRBV5-1, the J gene TRBJ2-1; TRBD1 matches at 7 bases. In germline, CDR1 is SGHRS, CDR2 YFSETQ. This CDR3 is built from 13 residues. V shed 0 bases, J shed 7 bases, and the junction held 1 base outside the gene matches. CDR3 bases: TGCGCCAGCAGCTTGGACAGGGGAAATGAGCAGTTCTTC. Amino acids: CASSLDRGNEQFF.

This chain connects TRBV19 to TRBJ2-1; 10 nucleotides match TRBD1. The V gene's germline CDR1 is LNHDA and CDR2 SQIVND (reference sequence). With V trimmed by 6 bases and J by 4 bases, 6 bases remained unmatched. CDR3 length equals 15 residues. CDR3: CASSRDRGGYNEQFF. CDR3 in DNA: TGTGCCAGTAGCCGGGACAGGGGTGGTTACAATGAGCAGTTCTTC.

The J gene is TRBJ2-7, the V gene TRBV3-1 (or the pseudogene TRBV3-2); D is perhaps TRBD2 (5 bases). Germline V CDR1 and CDR2: LGHDT, YNNKEL (reference sequence). Trimming took 1 base from V and 3 from J, leaving 13 bases between them. The CDR3 runs to 15 residues. The CDR3 DNA reads TGTGCCAGCAGCCAAGTCGGACTCGCGAACTACGAGCAGTACTTC. This encodes CASSQVGLANYEQYF.

The J gene is TRBJ2-7, the V gene TRBV10-3; 7 bases are shared with TRBD2. The germline V gene has CDR1 ENHRY and CDR2 SYGVKD. Trimming cost V 4 bases and J 3 bases; bases outside gene matches: 9. The CDR3 runs 15 residues. The chain's CDR3 is CAISAASGEFYEQYF. The CDR3 DNA sequence: TGTGCCATCAGTGCAGCTAGCGGAGAGTTCTACGAGCAGTACTTC.